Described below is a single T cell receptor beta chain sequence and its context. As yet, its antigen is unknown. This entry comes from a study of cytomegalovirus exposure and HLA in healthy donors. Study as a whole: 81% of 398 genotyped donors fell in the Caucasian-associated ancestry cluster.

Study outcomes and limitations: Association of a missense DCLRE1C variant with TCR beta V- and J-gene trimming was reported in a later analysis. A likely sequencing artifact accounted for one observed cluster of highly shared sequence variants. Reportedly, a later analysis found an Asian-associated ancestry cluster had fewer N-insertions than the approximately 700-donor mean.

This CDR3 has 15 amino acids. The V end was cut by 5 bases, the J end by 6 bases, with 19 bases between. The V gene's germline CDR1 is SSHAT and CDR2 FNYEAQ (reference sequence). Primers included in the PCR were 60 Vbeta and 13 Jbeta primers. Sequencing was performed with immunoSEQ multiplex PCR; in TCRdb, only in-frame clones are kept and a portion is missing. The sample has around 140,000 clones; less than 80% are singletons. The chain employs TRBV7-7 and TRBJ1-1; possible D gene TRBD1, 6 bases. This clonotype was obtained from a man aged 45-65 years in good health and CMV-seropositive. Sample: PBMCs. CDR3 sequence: CASSPLTGGGPEAFF. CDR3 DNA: TGTGCCAGCAGCCCGCTAACGGGTGGGGGCCCTGAAGCTTTCTTT.